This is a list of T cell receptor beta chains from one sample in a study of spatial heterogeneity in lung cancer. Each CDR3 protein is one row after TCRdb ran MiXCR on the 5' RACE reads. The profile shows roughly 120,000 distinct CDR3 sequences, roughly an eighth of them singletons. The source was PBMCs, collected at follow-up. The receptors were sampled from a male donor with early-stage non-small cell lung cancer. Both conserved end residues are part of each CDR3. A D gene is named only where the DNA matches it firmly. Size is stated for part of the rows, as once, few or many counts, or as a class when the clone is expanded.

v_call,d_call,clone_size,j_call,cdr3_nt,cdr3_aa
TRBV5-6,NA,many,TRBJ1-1,TGTGCCAGCAGCTTGTTAGTAGCAGGGAACACTGAAGCTTTCTTT,CASSLLVAGNTEAFF
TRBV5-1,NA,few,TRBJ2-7,TGCGCCAGCAGCCCCACGACCGTTTCCTACGAGCAGTACTTC,CASSPTTVSYEQYF
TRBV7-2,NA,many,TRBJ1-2,TGTGCCAGCAGCTTAGCCAGGCTGGGTGGCTACACCTTC,CASSLARLGGYTF
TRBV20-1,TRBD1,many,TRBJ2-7,TGCAGTGCTAGATGGCTGGACAGGGCCTACGAGCAGTACTTC,CSARWLDRAYEQYF
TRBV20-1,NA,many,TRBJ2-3,TGCAGTGCCTCCGGGCTCGGGGCAGATACGCAGTATTTT,CSASGLGADTQYF
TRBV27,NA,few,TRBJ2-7,TGTGCCAGCAGTTCCCCGGGGGCAGGGAGGCACGAGCAGTACTTC,CASSSPGAGRHEQYF
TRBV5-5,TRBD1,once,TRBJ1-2,TGTGCCAGCAGCCCGACGTTATCCTGGACAGGGAACTATGGCTACACCTTC,CASSPTLSWTGNYGYTF
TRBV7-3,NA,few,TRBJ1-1,TGTGCCAGCAGCTTATCAGTGGACACTGAAGCTTTCTTT,CASSLSVDTEAFF
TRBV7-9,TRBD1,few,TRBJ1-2,TGTGCCAGCAGCAAGACAGGGGATGGCTACACCTTC,CASSKTGDGYTF
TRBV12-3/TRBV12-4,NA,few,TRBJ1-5,TGTGCCAGCAGTTGGGGGACTCAGCCCCAGCATTTT,CASSWGTQPQHF
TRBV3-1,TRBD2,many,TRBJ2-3,TGTGCCAGCAGCCGCAAAACCGGGACTAGCGGGGGACGCCGGGGAGATACGCAGTATTTT,CASSRKTGTSGGRRGDTQYF
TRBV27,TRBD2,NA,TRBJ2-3,TGTGCCAGCAGTCCCTATCGGGGGGGCACAGATACGCAGTATTTT,CASSPYRGGTDTQYF
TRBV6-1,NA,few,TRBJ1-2,TGTGCCAGCAAAGATCGGGACACACAGAACTATGGCTACACCTTC,CASKDRDTQNYGYTF
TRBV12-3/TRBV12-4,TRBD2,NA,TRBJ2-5,TGTGCCAGCAGCATAGCGGGGGGCCAAGAGACCCAGTACTTC,CASSIAGGQETQYF
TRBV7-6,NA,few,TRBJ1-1,TGTGCCAGCAGCTCGCAGACGGTGAACACTGAAGCTTTCTTT,CASSSQTVNTEAFF
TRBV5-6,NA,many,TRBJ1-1,TGTGCCAGCAGCTTGGCCCAATATGAAGCTTTCTTT,CASSLAQYEAFF
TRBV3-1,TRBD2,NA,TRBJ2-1,TGTGCCAGCAGCCAAGTCGGCGGGGGGCAGTTCTTC,CASSQVGGGQFF
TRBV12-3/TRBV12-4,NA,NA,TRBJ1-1,TGTGCCAGCAGGGTGCTTTTAGGAGGAGACCTTCGTGATCTTGACACTGAAGCTTTCTTT,CASRVLLGGDLRDLDTEAFF
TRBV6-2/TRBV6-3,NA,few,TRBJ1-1,TGTGCCAGCAGCTTCAGGGCCCCGGGGACTGAAGCTTTCTTT,CASSFRAPGTEAFF
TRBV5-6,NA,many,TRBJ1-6,TGTGCCAGCAGCCGAGGACAAGTGAACTATAATTCACCCCTCCACTTT,CASSRGQVNYNSPLHF
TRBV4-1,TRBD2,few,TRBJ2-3,TGCGCCACGGCGGGGGTCCCCACAGATACGCAGTATTTT,CATAGVPTDTQYF
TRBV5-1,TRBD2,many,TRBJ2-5,TGCGCCAGCAGCTTCCGGACTAGCGGGGGACAAGAGACCCAGTACTTC,CASSFRTSGGQETQYF
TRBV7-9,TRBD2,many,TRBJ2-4,TGTGCCAGCAGCCCTAGCGGGGGGGCCAAAAACATTCAGTACTTC,CASSPSGGAKNIQYF
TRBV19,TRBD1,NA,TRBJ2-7,TGTGCCAGTAGTCCCCGGGGGACAGGGGGAAATTACGAGCAGTACTTC,CASSPRGTGGNYEQYF
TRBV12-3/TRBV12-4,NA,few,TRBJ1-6,TGTGCCAGCAGCACAAAAGGACAATCACCCCTCCACTTT,CASSTKGQSPLHF
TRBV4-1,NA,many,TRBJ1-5,TGCGCCAGCAGCCAAGATCTCCAGTGGCCCCAGCATTTT,CASSQDLQWPQHF
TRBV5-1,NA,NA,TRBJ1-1,TGCGCCAGCATCCCTGTTACAGGGTCCGCTGAAGCTTTCTTT,CASIPVTGSAEAFF
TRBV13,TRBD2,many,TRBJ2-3,TGTGCCAGCAGCCCGACTAGCGGGGAGAGGGATACGCAGTATTTT,CASSPTSGERDTQYF
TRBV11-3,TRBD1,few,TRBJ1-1,TGTGCCAGCAGCTTAGAGACAGGGGGAATCGCTGAAGCTTTCTTT,CASSLETGGIAEAFF
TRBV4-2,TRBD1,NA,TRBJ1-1,TGTGCCAGCAGCCGGGACAGCTACACTGAAGCTTTCTTT,CASSRDSYTEAFF
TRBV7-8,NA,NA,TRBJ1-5,TGTGCCAGCAGCCTAGGGGGTCAGCCCCAGCATTTT,CASSLGGQPQHF
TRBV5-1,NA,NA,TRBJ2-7,TGCGCCAGCAGCGAGGGGAGCTCCTACGAGCAGTACTTC,CASSEGSSYEQYF
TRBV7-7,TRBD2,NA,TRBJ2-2,TGTGCTAGCGCCGCGCTAGCGGGGGGTCGGGCCGGGGAGCTGTTTTTT,CASAALAGGRAGELFF
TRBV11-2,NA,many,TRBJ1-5,TGTGCCAGCAGCGAAAGGGGCGGAAATCAGCCCCAGCATTTT,CASSERGGNQPQHF
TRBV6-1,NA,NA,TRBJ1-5,TGTGCCAGCAGCTACACGGGCTCTAATCAGCCCCAGCATTTT,CASSYTGSNQPQHF
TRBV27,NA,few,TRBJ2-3,TGTGCCAGCAGTTTATCAGGACGATTAATAACAGATACGCAGTATTTT,CASSLSGRLITDTQYF
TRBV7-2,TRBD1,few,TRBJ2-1,TGTGCCAGCAGAGGACAGGTCTCCTACAATGAGCAGTTCTTC,CASRGQVSYNEQFF
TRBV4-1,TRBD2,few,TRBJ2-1,TGCGCCAGCAGCCACCGTGAGCGGGGGGTTTACAATGAGCAGTTCTTC,CASSHRERGVYNEQFF
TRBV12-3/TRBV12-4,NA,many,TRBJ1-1,TGTGCCAGCAGTCGAGGGGCCATGAACACTGAAGCTTTCTTT,CASSRGAMNTEAFF
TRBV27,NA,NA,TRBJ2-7,TGTGCCAGCAGTTGGAGTGGGGAGCAGTACTTC,CASSWSGEQYF
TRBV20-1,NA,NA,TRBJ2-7,TGCAGTGCTCCCTCTCTGACCTCCTACGAGCAGTACTTC,CSAPSLTSYEQYF
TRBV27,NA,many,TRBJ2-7,TGTGCCAGCAGGCCGGACGTCTCCTACGAGCAGTACTTC,CASRPDVSYEQYF
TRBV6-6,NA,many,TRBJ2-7,TGTGCCAGCAGTGGGAGGGACAGCGAGCAGTACTTC,CASSGRDSEQYF
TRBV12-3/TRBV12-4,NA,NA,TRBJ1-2,TGTGCCAGCAGTGTAGCTAACTATGGCTACACCTTC,CASSVANYGYTF
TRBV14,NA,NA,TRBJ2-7,TGTGCCAGCAGCCAAGGACTGGACTACTACGAGCAGTACTTC,CASSQGLDYYEQYF
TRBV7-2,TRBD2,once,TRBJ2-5,TGTGCCAGCAGCCAGACTAGCGGGGTGACCCAGTACTTC,CASSQTSGVTQYF
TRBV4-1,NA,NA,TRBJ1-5,TGCGCCAGCAGCCAAGTCCCCGGGGCTTTCCCGCCCCAGCATTTT,CASSQVPGAFPPQHF
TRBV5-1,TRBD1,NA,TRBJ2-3,TGCGCCAGCAGCTTGGCCAATGGACAGGGCACAGATACGCAGTATTTT,CASSLANGQGTDTQYF
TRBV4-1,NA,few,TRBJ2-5,TGCGCCAGCAGCCAAGCTATCCAGGGGAGACAAGAGACCCAGTACTTC,CASSQAIQGRQETQYF
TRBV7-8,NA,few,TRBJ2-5,TGTGCCAGCAGCCATTCGGAGACCCAGTACTTC,CASSHSETQYF
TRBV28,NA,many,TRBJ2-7,TGTGCCAGCAGTTCTCACGGACCATACGAGCAGTACTTC,CASSSHGPYEQYF
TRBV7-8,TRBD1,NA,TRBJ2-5,TGTGCCAGCAGCGTCCGACAGGGGGGCCAAGAGACCCAGTACTTC,CASSVRQGGQETQYF
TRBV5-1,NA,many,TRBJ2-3,TGCGCCAGCAGCTCGGACAGCCCTAGCACAGATACGCAGTATTTT,CASSSDSPSTDTQYF
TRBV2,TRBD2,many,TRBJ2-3,TGTGCCAGCAGGGCAGGACTAGCGGGATTCACAGATACGCAGTATTTT,CASRAGLAGFTDTQYF
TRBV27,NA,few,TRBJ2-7,TGTGCCAGCAGCATAGGGGGTAACTCCTACGAGCAGTACTTC,CASSIGGNSYEQYF
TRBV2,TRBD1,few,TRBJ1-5,TGTGCCAGCAGTGAGAGGACAGGGGGCAATCAGCCCCAGCATTTT,CASSERTGGNQPQHF
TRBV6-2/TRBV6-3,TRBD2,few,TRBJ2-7,TGTGCCAGCAGTTACGGACTAGCAAGCTCCTACGAGCAGTACTTC,CASSYGLASSYEQYF